Listed below are T cell receptor beta chains from one sample, sequenced in a study of blood T cell repertoires in COVID-19. Using immunoSEQ multiplex PCR, the repertoire was profiled, and TCRdb retains in-frame clones only, with some absent. The table lists 210,000 or so clones, approximately 81% of them singletons, with 15% to 20% in the top ten. Source material: peripheral blood. The receptors were sampled from a woman aged 80 or over with active or convalescent COVID-19. Each CDR3 is given with its conserved first and last residue. The order of the fields is clone size, J gene, D gene, CDR3 length, V gene, CDR3 DNA, CDR3 protein. D genes are given only for firm matches. For some rows the clone size is stated as once, few or many, or as a class when expanded; others skip it.

.,TRBJ2-1,.,15,TRBV5-1,TGCGCCAGCAGCTCGGGGTCCCGCGATCTTTATGAGCAGTTCTTC,CASSSGSRDLYEQFF
.,TRBJ1-5,TRBD1,15,TRBV4-2,TGTGCCAGCAGCCCCCGGGACAGGGACAATCAGCCCCAGCATTTT,CASSPRDRDNQPQHF
.,TRBJ2-2,TRBD2,17,TRBV4-2,TGTGCCAGCAGCCAAGGCTTAGCGGGAGGGCCCGTCGGGGAGCTGTTTTTT,CASSQGLAGGPVGELFF
.,TRBJ1-1,.,13,TRBV9,TGTGCCAGCAGCGTTACGAGGAACACTGAAGCTTTCTTT,CASSVTRNTEAFF
.,TRBJ2-3,.,15,TRBV5-6,TGTGCCAGCAGCTTGGGCAGGGCTAGCACAGATACGCAGTATTTT,CASSLGRASTDTQYF
.,TRBJ2-3,.,13,TRBV3-1/TRBV3-2,TGTGCCAGCAGCCACAGAACCACAGATACGCAGTATTTT,CASSHRTTDTQYF
.,TRBJ2-2,.,14,TRBV18,TGTGCCAGCTCACCGAAACAGTACACCGGGGAGCTGTTTTTT,CASSPKQYTGELFF
once,TRBJ1-3,.,14,TRBV7-3,TGTGCCAGCAGCACTACGGGCTCTGGAAACACCATATATTTT,CASSTTGSGNTIYF
few,TRBJ2-7,TRBD2,14,TRBV18,TGTGCCAGCTCACCACCGAGCGGGAGCTACGAGCAGTACTTC,CASSPPSGSYEQYF
.,TRBJ1-6,TRBD1,16,TRBV9,TGTGCCAGCAGCGAGCGACAGGGAGCATTTAATTCACCCCTCCACTTT,CASSERQGAFNSPLHF
.,TRBJ1-2,.,14,TRBV5-6,TGTGCCAGCAGCCCCCCGGACACCGGTGTTGGCTACACCTTC,CASSPPDTGVGYTF
.,TRBJ2-1,.,14,TRBV7-3,TGTGCCAGCAGCTTAAGTTCAGGGTACAATGAGCAGTTCTTC,CASSLSSGYNEQFF
.,TRBJ2-2,.,18,TRBV7-9,TGTGCCAGCAGCTACCCCGGGGGGCGGGGAGTGAACACCGGGGAGCTGTTTTTT,CASSYPGGRGVNTGELFF
.,TRBJ1-5,TRBD1,14,TRBV30,TGTGCCTGGAGTCACGGGACAGGCAATCAGCCCCAGCATTTT,CAWSHGTGNQPQHF
.,TRBJ1-1,.,12,TRBV19,TGTGCCAGTCTTACGGGAAACACTGAAGCTTTCTTT,CASLTGNTEAFF
.,TRBJ1-2,.,12,TRBV7-2,TGTGCCAGCAGCTTGAGGAACTATGGCTACACCTTC,CASSLRNYGYTF
.,TRBJ2-3,.,14,TRBV7-3,TGTGCCAGCAGCTTAACTGGAGGCAGAGATACGCAGTATTTT,CASSLTGGRDTQYF
.,TRBJ2-2,.,17,TRBV3-1/TRBV3-2,TGTGCCAGCAGCCAAGATGGGGCAGGGTCGAACACCGGGGAGCTGTTTTTT,CASSQDGAGSNTGELFF
.,TRBJ1-3,.,14,TRBV13,TGTGCCAGCAGCCTCGGCCAGGGTAGAAACACCATATATTTT,CASSLGQGRNTIYF
.,TRBJ2-5,.,14,TRBV7-8,TGTGCCAGCAGCTTAAGACAGATACAAGAGACCCAGTACTTC,CASSLRQIQETQYF
.,TRBJ2-4,TRBD2,13,TRBV7-2,TGTGCCAGCAGCTCGAGCGGGACGAACATTCAGTACTTC,CASSSSGTNIQYF
once,TRBJ2-3,TRBD2,17,TRBV4-3,TGCGCCAGCAGCCAAGAGAATAGCGGGAGTTGGACAGATACGCAGTATTTT,CASSQENSGSWTDTQYF
few,TRBJ1-2,.,13,TRBV6-2/TRBV6-3,TGTGCCAGCAGTTACTCGGGGGCTTATGGCTACACCTTC,CASSYSGAYGYTF
few,TRBJ2-2,.,14,TRBV4-1,TGCGCCAGCAGCCAAGAGACTGATCTTGGGGAGCTGTTTTTT,CASSQETDLGELFF
.,TRBJ2-3,.,16,TRBV27,TGTGCCAGCAGTTTAGGGCAGCCCTTCAGCACAGATACGCAGTATTTT,CASSLGQPFSTDTQYF